The source of this T cell receptor (beta chain) is a study of OX40 agonist ivuxolimab in advanced cancers. Background on the whole study: Ivuxolimab was an agonistic, fully human IgG2 monoclonal antibody directed against OX40 (CD134), a costimulatory receptor. Patients were allowed to have had prior anti-PD-1, anti-PD-L1 or anti-CTLA-4 therapy, and around 40% of the dose-escalation patients had previously received checkpoint inhibitors. The paper reports the monotherapy dose-escalation portion (N of about 47 patients) of the phase I ivuxolimab trial. Peripheral TCRbeta sequencing was intended to test whether TCR sequence diversity was altered and clonal T-cell expansion was caused by ivuxolimab. Intravenous ivuxolimab was administered to patients every 2 weeks at six dose levels: 0.01, 0.1, 0.3, 1.5, 3 and 10 mg/kg. The dose-escalation cohort was over 70% male with a mean age of roughly 62 years, ranging from 23 to 79. Of the approximately 54 patients in dose escalation, some 20 had hepatocellular carcinoma, some 15 had melanoma, 9 had renal cell carcinoma and 9 had head and neck cancer. Partial responses were achieved by three dose-escalation patients, of whom one had hepatocellular carcinoma and two had cutaneous melanoma. Points the paper makes about the study in general: Low levels of normalized T-cell clonal expansion were also seen in some patients who did not respond. After ivuxolimab, CD8+ T cells had more expanded clones than CD4+ T cells on average. In the 0.1-3.0 mg/kg groups, partial responders were among the patients with the lowest normalized peripheral clonal expansion, particularly in CD8+ T cells. At doses from 0.1 to 3.0 mg/kg, clonal expansion was seen in both CD4+ and CD8+ blood T cells between baseline and week 6. Which antigens the clonally expanded peripheral T cells were specific for was not determined.

Patients with autoimmune disease history or receiving systemic immunosuppression were excluded from the trial. In every dose cohort, peripheral blood was drawn for TCR sequencing at baseline, cycle 4 day 1, and cycle 7 day 1. The samples were taken from a phase I, first-in-human, multicenter, open-label dose-escalation trial of ivuxolimab. The trial enrolled adults with locally advanced or metastatic head and neck squamous cell, hepatocellular, melanoma or renal cell carcinoma. Before TCR sequencing, CD4+ T cells and CD8+ T cells were sorted from peripheral blood as separate populations. To sequence the TCRbeta CDR3 region, genomic DNA was isolated from the sorted cells. TCRbeta CDR3 regions were sequenced using the immunoSEQ Assay. The immuneACCESS repertoire file appears here via TCRdb, limited to in-frame rearrangements. These files lack a portion of the clones; in checked studies, under half of the deficit traces to unresolved V genes, and the cause of the others is not known. The sample records 55,000 to 80,000 clones, roughly 86% of which are singletons. The ten largest clones add up to around 2% of the sample.

Via the germline V gene (reference sequence), CDR1 is SGHNT and CDR2 YYREEE. V drops 0 bases and J drops 3 bases, leaving 6 bases in between. Inclusive of the bounding cysteine and phenylalanine, the CDR3 is 14 residues long. Just the 42-base CDR3 DNA is kept, in frame starting at base 1. Comment on this clone: Its recognized antigen is unknown. No base quality information exists; no much larger clone differs at one position.

The rearrangement combines TRBV5-4 with TRBJ1-4; the D gene lacks a confident call. The source is an adult with an advanced solid tumor such as melanoma, head and neck, liver or kidney cancer. This sample comprised CD4+ or CD8+ T cells sorted from blood, obtained in a trial of the OX40 agonist ivuxolimab. The DNA reads as follows: TGTGCCAGCAGCTTGGGAGTCCCTAATGAAAAACTGTTTTTT. It is translated as CASSLGVPNEKLFF.